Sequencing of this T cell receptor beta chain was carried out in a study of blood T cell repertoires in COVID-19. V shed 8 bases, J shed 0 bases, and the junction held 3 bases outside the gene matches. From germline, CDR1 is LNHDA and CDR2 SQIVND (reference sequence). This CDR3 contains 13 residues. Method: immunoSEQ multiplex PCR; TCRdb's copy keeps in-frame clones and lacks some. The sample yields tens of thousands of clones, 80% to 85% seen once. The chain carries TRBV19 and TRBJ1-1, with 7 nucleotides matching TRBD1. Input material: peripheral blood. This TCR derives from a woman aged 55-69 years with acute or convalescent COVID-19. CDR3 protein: CASGQEVNTEAFF. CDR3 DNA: TGTGCCAGTGGACAGGAGGTGAACACTGAAGCTTTCTTT.